This TCR beta chain was retrieved from a study of T-cell reconstitution after alpha-beta-depleted transplantation in children (dated by TCRdb to 2016 to 2017). Regarding the complete study: T-cell immune reconstitution after TCRalphabeta/CD19-depleted allogeneic hematopoietic cell transplantation in children was quantitatively tracked in the study by means of TCR repertoire profiling.

This clonotype came up many times. What this receptor recognizes is not known. No much larger clonotype is one base removed from it; base qualities were not supplied. Libraries came from PCR. The sequencing machine was an Illumina HiSeq 2500. To normalize quantification of the TCRbeta repertoire, the TCR libraries were built with molecular barcoding that relied on unique molecular identifiers. TCRdb took the public reads, trimmed them with fastp at Q25, ran MiXCR for clone calling and kept in-frame beta chains. Identical CDR3 protein sequences are pooled into one entry, listed with their most common genes and DNA. The sample includes hundreds of thousands of distinct CDR3 sequences, with 9.5% to 15% observed a single time. The biggest ten clones account for 2.6% of the sample. The CDR1 and CDR2 encoded by the germline V gene are MNHEY and SVGAGI. V drops 5 bases and J drops 0 bases, leaving 8 bases in between. Reading from cysteine to phenylalanine, the CDR3 counts 15 amino acids. The kept DNA is CDR3 alone, 45 bases in frame from the first base.

The sequencing used PBMCs from the stem cell graft donor, collected from the stem cell graft. The receptor comes from a human donor who donated a stem cell graft to a child with acute lymphoblastic leukemia. The chain joins TRBV6-5 to TRBJ2-6, with the D segment identity uncertain. The encoded CDR3 is CASSTITSGANVLTF. The DNA sequence reads TGTGCCAGCAGTACTATAACCTCTGGGGCCAACGTCCTGACTTTC.